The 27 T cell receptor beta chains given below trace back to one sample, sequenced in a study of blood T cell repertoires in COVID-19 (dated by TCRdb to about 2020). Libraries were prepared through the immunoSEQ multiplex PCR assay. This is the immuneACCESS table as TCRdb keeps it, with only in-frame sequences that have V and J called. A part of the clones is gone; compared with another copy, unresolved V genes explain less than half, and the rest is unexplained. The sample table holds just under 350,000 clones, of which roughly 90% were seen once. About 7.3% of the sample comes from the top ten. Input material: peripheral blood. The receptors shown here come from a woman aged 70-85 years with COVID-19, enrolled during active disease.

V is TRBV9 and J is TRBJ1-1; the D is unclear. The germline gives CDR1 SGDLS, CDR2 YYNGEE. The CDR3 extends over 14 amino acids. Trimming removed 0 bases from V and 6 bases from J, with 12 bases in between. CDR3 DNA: TGTGCCAGCAGCGTAGTGGGTGAGGCGCCTGAAGCTTTCTTT. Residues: CASSVVGEAPEAFF.

The CDR3 spells CASSFGTLNSPLHF. The DNA for the CDR3 is TGTGCCAGCAGTTTTGGGACACTGAATTCACCCCTCCACTTT. The chain is built from TRBV27 and TRBJ1-6; tentatively, D is TRBD1 (6 bases). This CDR3 is built from 14 residues. Germline loops: CDR1 MNHEY, CDR2 SMNVEV (reference sequence). With 3 bases removed from V and 7 bases from J, the gap between germline ends came to 10 bases.

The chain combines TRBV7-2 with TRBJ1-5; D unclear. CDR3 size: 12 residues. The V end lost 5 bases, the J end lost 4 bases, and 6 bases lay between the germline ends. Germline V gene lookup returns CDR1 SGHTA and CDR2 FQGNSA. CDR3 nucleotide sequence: TGTGCCAGCAGCGTCCCAAATCAGCCCCAGCATTTT. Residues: CASSVPNQPQHF.

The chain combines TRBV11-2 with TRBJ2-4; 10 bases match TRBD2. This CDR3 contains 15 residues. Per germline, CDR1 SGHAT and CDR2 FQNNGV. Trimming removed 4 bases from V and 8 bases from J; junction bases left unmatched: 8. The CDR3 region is CASSSLSGGAYIQYF. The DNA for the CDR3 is TGTGCCAGCAGCTCCCTCAGCGGGGGGGCCTACATTCAGTACTTC.

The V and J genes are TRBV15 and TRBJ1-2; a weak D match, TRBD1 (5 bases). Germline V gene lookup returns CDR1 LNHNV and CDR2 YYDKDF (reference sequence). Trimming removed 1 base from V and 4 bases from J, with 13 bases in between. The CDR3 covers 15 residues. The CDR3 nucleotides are TGTGCCACCAGCAGAGGGGGGGGGACCAGCTATGGCTACACCTTC. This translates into CATSRGGGTSYGYTF.

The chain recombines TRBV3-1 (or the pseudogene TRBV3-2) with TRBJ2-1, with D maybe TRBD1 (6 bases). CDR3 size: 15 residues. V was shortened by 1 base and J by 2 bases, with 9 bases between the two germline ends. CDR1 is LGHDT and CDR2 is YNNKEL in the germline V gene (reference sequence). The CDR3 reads CASSQGRGTYNEQFF. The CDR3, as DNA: TGTGCCAGCAGCCAAGGCAGGGGAACCTACAATGAGCAGTTCTTC.

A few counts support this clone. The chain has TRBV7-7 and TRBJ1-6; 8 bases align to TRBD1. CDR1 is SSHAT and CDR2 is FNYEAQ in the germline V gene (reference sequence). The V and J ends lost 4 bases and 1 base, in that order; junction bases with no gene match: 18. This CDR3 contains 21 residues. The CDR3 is CASSYPHSGRGLESYNSPLHF. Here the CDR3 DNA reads TGTGCCAGCAGCTACCCCCATTCGGGCAGGGGGCTCGAGTCCTATAATTCACCCCTCCACTTT.

CDR3 loop: CASSQDLAGQETQYF. The CDR3 DNA is TGTGCCAGCAGCCAAGATCTCGCGGGACAAGAGACCCAGTACTTC. The gene calls are TRBV3-1 (or the pseudogene TRBV3-2) and TRBJ2-5, with a possible D match to TRBD2 (6 bases). This CDR3 contains 15 residues. The germline V gene has CDR1 LGHDT and CDR2 YNNKEL (reference sequence). The V and J ends lost 0 bases and 2 bases respectively, with 10 bases between them.

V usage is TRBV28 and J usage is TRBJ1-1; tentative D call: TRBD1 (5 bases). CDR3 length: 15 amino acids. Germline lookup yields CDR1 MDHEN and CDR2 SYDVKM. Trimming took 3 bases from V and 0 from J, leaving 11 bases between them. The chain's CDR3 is CASSFRRGMNTEAFF. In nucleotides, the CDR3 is TGTGCCAGCAGTTTCCGTCGGGGGATGAACACTGAAGCTTTCTTT.

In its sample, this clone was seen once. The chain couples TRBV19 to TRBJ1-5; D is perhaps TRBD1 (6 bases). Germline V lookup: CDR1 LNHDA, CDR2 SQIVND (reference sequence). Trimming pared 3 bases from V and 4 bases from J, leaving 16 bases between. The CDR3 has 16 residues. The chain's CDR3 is CASSIPGAGVNQPQHF. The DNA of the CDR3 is TGTGCCAGTAGTATCCCAGGGGCGGGGGTAAATCAGCCCCAGCATTTT. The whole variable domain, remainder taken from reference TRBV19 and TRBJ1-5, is DGGITQSPKYLFRKEGQNVTLSCEQNLNHDAMYWYRQDPGQGLRLIYYSQIVNDFQKGDIAEGYSVSREKKESFPLTVTSAQKNPTAFYLCASSIPGAGVNQPQHFGDGTRLSIL.

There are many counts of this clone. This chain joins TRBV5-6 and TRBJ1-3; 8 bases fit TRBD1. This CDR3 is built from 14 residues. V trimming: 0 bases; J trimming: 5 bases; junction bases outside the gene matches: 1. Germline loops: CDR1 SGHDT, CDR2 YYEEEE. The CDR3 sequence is CASSLGQGRNTIYF. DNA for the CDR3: TGTGCCAGCAGCTTGGGACAGGGGAGAAACACCATATATTTT. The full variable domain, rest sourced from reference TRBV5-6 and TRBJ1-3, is DAGVTQSPTHLIKTRGQQVTLRCSPKSGHDTVSWYQQALGQGPQFIFQYYEEEERQRGNFPDRFSGHQFPNYSSELNVNALLLGDSALYLCASSLGQGRNTIYFGEGSWLTVV.

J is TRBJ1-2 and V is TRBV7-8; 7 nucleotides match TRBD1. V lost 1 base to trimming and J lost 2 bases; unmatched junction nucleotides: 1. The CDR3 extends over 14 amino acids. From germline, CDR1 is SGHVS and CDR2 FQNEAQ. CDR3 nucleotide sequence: TGTGCCAGCAGCTTAGACAGGGGAAACTATGGCTACACCTTC. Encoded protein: CASSLDRGNYGYTF.

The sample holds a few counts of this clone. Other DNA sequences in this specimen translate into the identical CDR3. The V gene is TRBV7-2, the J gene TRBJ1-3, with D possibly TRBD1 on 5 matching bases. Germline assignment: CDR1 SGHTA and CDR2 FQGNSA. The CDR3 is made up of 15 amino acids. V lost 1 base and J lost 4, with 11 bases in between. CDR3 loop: CASSLVQGSGNTIYF. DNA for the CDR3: TGTGCCAGCAGCTTAGTCCAGGGATCCGGAAACACCATATATTTT.

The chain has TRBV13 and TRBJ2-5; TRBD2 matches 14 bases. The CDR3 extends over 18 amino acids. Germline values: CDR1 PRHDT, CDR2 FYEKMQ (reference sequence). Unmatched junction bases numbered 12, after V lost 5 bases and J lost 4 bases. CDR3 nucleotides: TGTGCCAGCAGCGAGACTAGCGGGGGGGCCCAAAGGAGAGAGACCCAGTACTTC. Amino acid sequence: CASSETSGGAQRRETQYF.

In DNA, the CDR3 is TGCAGCGTTGAGGACGGGGTTTATGGCTACACCTTC. This translates into CSVEDGVYGYTF. The genes are TRBV29-1 and TRBJ1-2; D not certain. The CDR3 runs to 12 residues. Between the trimmed V and J ends, which lost 3 bases and 5 bases, there was a span of 10 bases. Germline CDR1 and CDR2: SQVTM and ANQGSEA.

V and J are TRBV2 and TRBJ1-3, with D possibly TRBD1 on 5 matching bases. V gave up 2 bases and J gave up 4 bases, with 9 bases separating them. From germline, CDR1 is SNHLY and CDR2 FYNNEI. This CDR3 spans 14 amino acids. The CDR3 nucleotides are TGTGCCAGCAGTGAAACAGGTGCCGGAAACACCATATATTTT. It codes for CASSETGAGNTIYF.

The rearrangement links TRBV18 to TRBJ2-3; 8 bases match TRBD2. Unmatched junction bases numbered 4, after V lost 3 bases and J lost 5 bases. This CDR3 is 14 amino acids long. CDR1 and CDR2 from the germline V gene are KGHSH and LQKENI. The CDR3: CASSPGGARDTQYF. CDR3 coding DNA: TGTGCCAGCTCACCCGGGGGGGCGAGAGATACGCAGTATTTT.

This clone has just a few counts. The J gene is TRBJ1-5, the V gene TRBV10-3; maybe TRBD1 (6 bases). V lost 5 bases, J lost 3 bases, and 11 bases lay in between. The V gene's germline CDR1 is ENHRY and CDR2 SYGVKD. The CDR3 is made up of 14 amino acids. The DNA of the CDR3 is TGTGCCATCAGTCCCGGACAGTCCAATCAGCCCCAGCATTTT. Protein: CAISPGQSNQPQHF.

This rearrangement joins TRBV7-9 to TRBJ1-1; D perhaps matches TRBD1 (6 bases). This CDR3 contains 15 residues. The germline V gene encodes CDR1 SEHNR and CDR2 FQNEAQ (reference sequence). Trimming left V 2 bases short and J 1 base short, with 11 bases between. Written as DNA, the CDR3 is TGTGCCAGCAGCTTAAATCTGGGGGCGAACACTGAAGCTTTCTTT. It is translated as CASSLNLGANTEAFF. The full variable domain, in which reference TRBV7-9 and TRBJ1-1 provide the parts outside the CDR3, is DTGVSQNPRHKITKRGQNVTFRCDPISEHNRLYWYRQTLGQGPEFLTYFQNEAQLEKSRLLSDRFSAERPKGSFSTLEIQRTEQGDSAMYLCASSLNLGANTEAFFGQGTRLTVV.

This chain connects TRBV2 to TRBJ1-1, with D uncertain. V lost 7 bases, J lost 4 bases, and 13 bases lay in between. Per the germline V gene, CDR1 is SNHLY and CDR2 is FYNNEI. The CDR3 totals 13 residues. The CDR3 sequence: CASTTAGSTEAFF. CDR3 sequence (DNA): TGTGCCAGCACTACCGCGGGGAGCACTGAAGCTTTCTTT. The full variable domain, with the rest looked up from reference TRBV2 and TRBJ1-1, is EPEVTQTPSHQVTQMGQEVILRCVPISNHLYFYWYRQILGQKVEFLVSFYNNEISEKSEIFDDQFSVERPDGSNFTLKIRSTKLEDSAMYFCASTTAGSTEAFFGQGTRLTVV.

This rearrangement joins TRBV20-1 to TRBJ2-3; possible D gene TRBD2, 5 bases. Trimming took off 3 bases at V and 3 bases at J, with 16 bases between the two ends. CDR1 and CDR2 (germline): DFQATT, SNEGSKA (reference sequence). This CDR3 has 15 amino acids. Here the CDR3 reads CSASNSLTGTDTQYF. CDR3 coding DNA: TGCAGTGCTAGTAACAGCCTCACGGGGACAGATACGCAGTATTTT.

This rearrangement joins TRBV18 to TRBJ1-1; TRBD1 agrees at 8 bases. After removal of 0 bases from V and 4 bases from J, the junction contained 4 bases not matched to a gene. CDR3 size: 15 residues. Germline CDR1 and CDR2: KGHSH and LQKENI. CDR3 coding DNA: TGTGCCAGCTCACCACCCAGGGGGCAGGGCACTGAAGCTTTCTTT. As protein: CASSPPRGQGTEAFF.

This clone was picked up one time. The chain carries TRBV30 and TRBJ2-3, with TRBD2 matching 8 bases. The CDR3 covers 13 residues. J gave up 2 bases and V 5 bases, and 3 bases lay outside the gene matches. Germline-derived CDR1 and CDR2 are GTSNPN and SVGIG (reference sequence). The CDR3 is CAWRGGVTDTQYF. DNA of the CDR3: TGTGCCTGGCGGGGGGGTGTCACAGATACGCAGTATTTT.

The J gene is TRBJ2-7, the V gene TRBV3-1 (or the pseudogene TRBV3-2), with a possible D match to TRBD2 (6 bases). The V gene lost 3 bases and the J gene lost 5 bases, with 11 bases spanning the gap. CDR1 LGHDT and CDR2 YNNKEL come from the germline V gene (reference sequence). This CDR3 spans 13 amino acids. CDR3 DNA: TGTGCCAGCAGCCACCACTCGGGAGACGAGCAGTACTTC. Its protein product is CASSHHSGDEQYF.

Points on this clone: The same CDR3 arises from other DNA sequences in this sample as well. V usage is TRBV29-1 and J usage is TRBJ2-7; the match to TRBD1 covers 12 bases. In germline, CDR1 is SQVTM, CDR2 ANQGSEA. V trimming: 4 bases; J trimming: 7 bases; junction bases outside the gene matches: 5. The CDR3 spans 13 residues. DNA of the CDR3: TGCAGCGTTGGGGGACAGGGGGCAGGGGAGCAGTACTTC. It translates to CSVGGQGAGEQYF.

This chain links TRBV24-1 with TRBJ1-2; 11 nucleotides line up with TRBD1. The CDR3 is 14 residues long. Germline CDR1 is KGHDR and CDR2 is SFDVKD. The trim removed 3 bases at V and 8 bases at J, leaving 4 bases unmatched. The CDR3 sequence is CATSDGTGGQGYTF. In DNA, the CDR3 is TGTGCCACCAGTGATGGGACAGGGGGACAAGGCTACACCTTC.

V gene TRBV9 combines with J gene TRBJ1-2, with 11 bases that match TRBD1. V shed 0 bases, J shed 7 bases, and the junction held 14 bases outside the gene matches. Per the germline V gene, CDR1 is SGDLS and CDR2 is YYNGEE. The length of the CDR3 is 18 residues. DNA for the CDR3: TGTGCCAGCAGCGTAGAGACCTACCGGGACAGGGGGGCGAGTGGCTACACCTTC. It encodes CASSVETYRDRGASGYTF.